This T cell receptor (beta chain) was identified in a study of cytomegalovirus exposure and HLA in healthy donors. Study-wide results and caveats: Rare sequences made up most TCRs, while some public TCRs were found in many donors.

Comment on this clone: Its cognate antigen is unknown.

It was the approximately 120-subject validation cohort, separate from the approximately 680-subject first cohort, to which the donors belonged. Trimming removed 3 bases from V and 7 bases from J; junction bases left unmatched: 7. The length of the CDR3 is 15 residues. Germline V CDR1 and CDR2: KGHSH, LQKENI. Libraries were prepared by immunoSEQ multiplex PCR; TCRdb keeps only in-frame clonotypes and omits some of them. The table includes fewer than 400,000 clones, 80% to 90% detected once. What was sequenced was PBMCs. The source is a woman under 30 in good health and CMV-seronegative. The rearrangement uses TRBV18 and TRBJ2-1; 9 nucleotides agree with TRBD1. This chain's CDR3 is CASSPPGQGGNEQFF. As DNA, the CDR3 is TGTGCCAGCTCACCGCCGGGACAGGGTGGTAATGAGCAGTTCTTC.